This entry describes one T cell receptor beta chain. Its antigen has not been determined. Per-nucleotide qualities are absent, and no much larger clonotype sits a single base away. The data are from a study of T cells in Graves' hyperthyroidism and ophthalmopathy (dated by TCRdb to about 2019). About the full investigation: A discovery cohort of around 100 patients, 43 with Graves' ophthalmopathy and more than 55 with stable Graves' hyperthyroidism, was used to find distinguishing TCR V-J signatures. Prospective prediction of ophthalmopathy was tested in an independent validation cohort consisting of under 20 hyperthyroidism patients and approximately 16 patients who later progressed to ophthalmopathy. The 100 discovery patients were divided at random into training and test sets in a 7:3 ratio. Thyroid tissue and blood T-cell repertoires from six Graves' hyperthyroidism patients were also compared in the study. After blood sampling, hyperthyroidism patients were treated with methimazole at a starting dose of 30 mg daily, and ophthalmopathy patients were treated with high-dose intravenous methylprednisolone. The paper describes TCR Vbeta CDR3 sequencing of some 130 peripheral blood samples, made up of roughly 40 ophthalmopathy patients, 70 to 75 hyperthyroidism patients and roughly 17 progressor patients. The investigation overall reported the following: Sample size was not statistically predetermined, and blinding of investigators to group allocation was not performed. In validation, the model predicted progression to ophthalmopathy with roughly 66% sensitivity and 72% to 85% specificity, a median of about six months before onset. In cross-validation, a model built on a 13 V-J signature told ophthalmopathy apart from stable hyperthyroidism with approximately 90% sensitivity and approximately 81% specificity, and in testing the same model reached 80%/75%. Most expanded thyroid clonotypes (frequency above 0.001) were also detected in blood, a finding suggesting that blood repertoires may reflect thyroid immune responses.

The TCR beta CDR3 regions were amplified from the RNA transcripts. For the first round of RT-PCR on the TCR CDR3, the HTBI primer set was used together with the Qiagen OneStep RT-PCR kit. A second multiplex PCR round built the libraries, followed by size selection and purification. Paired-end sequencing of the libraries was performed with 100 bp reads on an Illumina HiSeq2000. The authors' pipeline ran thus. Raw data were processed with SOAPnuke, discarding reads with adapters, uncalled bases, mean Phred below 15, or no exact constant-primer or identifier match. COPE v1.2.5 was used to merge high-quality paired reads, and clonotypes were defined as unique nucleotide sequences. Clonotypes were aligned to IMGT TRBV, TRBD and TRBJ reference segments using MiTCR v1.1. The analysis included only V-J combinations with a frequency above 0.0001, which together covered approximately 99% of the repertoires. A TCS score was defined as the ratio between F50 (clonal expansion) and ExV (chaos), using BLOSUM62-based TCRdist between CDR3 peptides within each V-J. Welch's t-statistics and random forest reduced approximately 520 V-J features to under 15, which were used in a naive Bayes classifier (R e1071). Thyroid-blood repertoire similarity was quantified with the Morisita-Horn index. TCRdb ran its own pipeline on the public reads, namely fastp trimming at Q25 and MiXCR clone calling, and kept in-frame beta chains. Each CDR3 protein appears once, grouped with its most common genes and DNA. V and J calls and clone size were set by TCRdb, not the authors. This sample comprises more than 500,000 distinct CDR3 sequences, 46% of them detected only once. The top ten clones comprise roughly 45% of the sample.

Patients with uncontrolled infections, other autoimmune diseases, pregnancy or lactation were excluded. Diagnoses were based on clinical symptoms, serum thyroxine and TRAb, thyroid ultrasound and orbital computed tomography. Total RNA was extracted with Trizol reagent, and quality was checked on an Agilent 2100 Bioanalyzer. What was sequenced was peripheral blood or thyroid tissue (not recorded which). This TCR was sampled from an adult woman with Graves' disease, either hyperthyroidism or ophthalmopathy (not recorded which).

The CDR3 is CASSQELRGGSYEQYF. The DNA sequence is TGCGCCAGCAGCCAAGAGTTGAGGGGTGGGTCCTACGAGCAGTACTTC. Rearrangement joined TRBV10-2 to TRBJ2-7, with the D gene tentatively TRBD1 or TRBD2, based on 5 matching bases in each. The trim is 6 bases for V and 1 base for J, with a gap of 19 bases between the germline ends. From the germline V gene, CDR1 is WSHSY and CDR2 is SAAADI. Taken from cysteine to phenylalanine, the CDR3 has 16 residues. Just CDR3 DNA is preserved here, 48 bases in frame from base 1.